The 32 T cell receptor beta chains below come from one sample, sequenced in a study of Graves' ophthalmopathy and Graves' hyperthyroidism. The authors amplified TCR beta CDR3 regions from RNA transcripts. An opening RT-PCR round employed HTBI primers and preceded a second-round multiplex PCR. Using its own MiXCR run on the multiplex PCR reads, TCRdb lists one record per CDR3 protein. The table records approximately 1.2 million distinct CDR3 sequences, approximately 35% of them present only once. The sequenced sample consisted of peripheral blood or thyroid tissue (not recorded which). The origin of the receptors is an adult man with Graves' hyperthyroidism.

This clonotype appeared a single time. V usage is TRBV29-1 and J usage is TRBJ2-5; perhaps D is TRBD1 or TRBD2 (5 bases each). Germline-derived CDR1 and CDR2 are SQVTM and ANQGSEA. Trimming shortened V by 6 bases and J by 0 bases, and 11 bases separated the two germline ends. This CDR3 is 13 amino acids long. The CDR3 reads CSVTGQDQETQYF. CDR3 nucleotide sequence: TGCAGCGTGACGGGGCAAGACCAAGAGACCCAGTACTTC.

This clonotype was counted at least ten times. The chain combines TRBV29-1 with TRBJ2-2; D gene ambiguous. The CDR3 sequence is 14 residues long. Between the trimmed V and J ends, which lost 3 bases and 1 base, there was a span of 9 bases. CDR1 SQVTM and CDR2 ANQGSEA come from the germline V gene. CDR3 sequence: CSVEGSMNTGELFF. The CDR3 DNA reads TGCAGCGTTGAGGGCAGCATGAACACCGGGGAGCTGTTTTTT.

To note about this clonotype: A much larger clone differs by one base, so this may be a read error. V usage is TRBV11-2 and J usage is TRBJ1-1, with D tentatively TRBD1 (6 bases). Trimming pared 10 bases from V and 8 bases from J, leaving 23 bases between. The CDR3 extends over 14 amino acids. The germline V gene has CDR1 SGHAT and CDR2 FQNNGV. The CDR3 nucleotides read TGTGCCAAACCACGAGGGGGATCGCGGATGGAAGCTTTCTTT. The encoded protein is CAKPRGGSRMEAFF.

Of note for this clonotype: Just one base apart from a much larger clone, this may be a read error. The chain links TRBV9 to TRBJ2-2, with D possibly TRBD1 on 5 matching bases. In germline, CDR1 is SGDLS, CDR2 YYNGEE. The CDR3 covers 11 residues. Between the trimmed V and J ends, which lost 5 bases and 9 bases, there was a span of 8 bases. CDR3 sequence reads: CASRDKRELFF. CDR3 sequence (DNA): TGTGCCAGCAGGGACAAGCGGGAGCTGTTTTTT.

As for this clonotype: A much larger clone differs from this one at a single base, so this may be a read error. V usage is TRBV10-1 and J usage is TRBJ1-3, with a possible D match to TRBD1 (5 bases). The V gene lost 11 bases and the J gene lost 0 bases, with 17 bases spanning the gap. This CDR3 contains 15 residues. The germline CDR1 and CDR2 sequences are WNHNN and SYGVQD (reference sequence). This CDR3 is CAGIAGTASGNTIYF. The CDR3 nucleotides read TGCGCCGGGATAGCCGGGACGGCCTCTGGAAACACCATATATTTT.

This clonotype occurred many times. This chain joins TRBV25-1 and TRBJ2-7, with D perhaps TRBD1 or TRBD2 (5 bases each). Between the trimmed V and J ends, which lost 1 base and 5 bases, there was a span of 12 bases. CDR1 and CDR2 (germline): MGHDK, SYGVNS. The CDR3 contains 14 residues. CDR3 sequence (DNA): TGTGCCAGCAGTGAATGGGCAGGGAGCCACGAGCAGTACTTC. The encoded protein is CASSEWAGSHEQYF.

Many counts were recorded for this clonotype. V usage is TRBV9 and J usage is TRBJ1-1, with D possibly being TRBD1 (5 bases). The CDR3 runs to 15 residues. The germline V gene has CDR1 SGDLS and CDR2 YYNGEE. V lost 0 bases and J 5 bases, leaving 14 bases between the germline ends. CDR3 sequence: CASSVGGGFTTEAFF. The CDR3 DNA follows: TGTGCCAGCAGCGTAGGCGGGGGTTTTACGACTGAAGCTTTCTTT.

This clonotype was observed at least ten times. As DNA, the CDR3 is TGTGCCAGCAGCTTAGAGCGGCTGAACACTGAAGCTTTCTTT. Translated: CASSLERLNTEAFF. The chain uses TRBV7-8 and TRBJ1-1, with D unresolved. CDR3 length: 14 amino acids. CDR1 is SGHVS, CDR2 FQNEAQ, per germline. Trimming pared 1 base from V and 0 bases from J, leaving 6 bases between.

The rearrangement uses TRBV6-6 and TRBJ2-7, with a tentative D call TRBD2 (7 bases). The CDR3 spans 15 residues. Per the germline V gene, CDR1 is MNHNY and CDR2 is SVGAGI (reference sequence). The germline V and J ends were trimmed by 5 bases and 2 bases, with 16 bases remaining between them. The CDR3 is CASSRSGGKTYEQYF. Here the CDR3 DNA reads TGTGCCAGCAGTCGTTCGGGGGGCAAGACCTACGAGCAGTACTTC.

A few counts support this clonotype. The V and J genes are TRBV15 and TRBJ1-4; D is possibly TRBD1 (6 bases). Trimming removed 10 bases from V and 0 bases from J, with 21 bases in between. The CDR3 is 17 amino acids. Germline-derived CDR1 and CDR2 are LNHNV and YYDKDF (reference sequence). This CDR3 is CASTQLGAGATNEKLFF. The CDR3, as DNA: TGTGCCAGCACCCAATTGGGGGCTGGGGCAACTAATGAAAAACTGTTTTTT.

The V gene is TRBV12-3 or TRBV12-4, the J gene TRBJ2-7; D ambiguous. There are 12 residues in the CDR3. Between the trimmed V and J ends, which lost 5 bases and 4 bases, there was a span of 9 bases. CDR3 nucleotide sequence: TGTGCCAGCAGTCCCCACGGGTACGAGCAGTACTTC. It translates to CASSPHGYEQYF.

The chain has TRBV7-9 and TRBJ2-6; the D is unclear. CDR1 SEHNR and CDR2 FQNEAQ come from the germline V gene (reference sequence). Between the trimmed V and J ends, which lost 5 bases and 0 bases, there was a span of 20 bases. The length of the CDR3 is 19 residues. The CDR3 is CASSPTFLTVASGANVLTF. The DNA of the CDR3 is TGTGCCAGCAGCCCGACCTTTTTGACGGTTGCCTCTGGGGCCAACGTCCTGACTTTC.

This clonotype was found a few times. The gene calls are TRBV12-3 or TRBV12-4 and TRBJ2-7, with a tentative D call TRBD2 (5 bases). CDR3 length equals 14 residues. V lost 6 bases, J lost 6 bases, and 18 bases lay in between. The chain's CDR3 is CASRLSSALAEQYF. CDR3 sequence (DNA): TGTGCCAGCAGACTTAGCTCCGCTCTAGCCGAGCAGTACTTC.

The chain carries TRBV6-1 and TRBJ2-5; D possibly matches TRBD1 or TRBD2 (5 bases each). Trimming pared 10 bases from V and 7 bases from J, leaving 13 bases between. Germline CDR1 is MNHNS and CDR2 is SASEGT. CDR3 length equals 11 residues. This chain's CDR3 is CAIIGAGTQYF. The CDR3 DNA is TGTGCCATCATAGGGGCGGGGACCCAGTACTTC.

This clonotype has at least ten counts. V is TRBV7-9 and J is TRBJ1-1; 8 nucleotides agree with TRBD1. This CDR3 region has 13 residues. V was pared by 1 base and J by 5 bases, with 0 bases of the junction left unmatched. Per germline, CDR1 SEHNR and CDR2 FQNEAQ (reference sequence). The CDR3 sequence: CASSLGTGTEAFF. CDR3 bases: TGTGCCAGCAGCTTAGGGACAGGGACTGAAGCTTTCTTT.

There are many counts of this clonotype. The chain uses TRBV7-9 and TRBJ2-2; D not resolved. The CDR3 extends over 13 amino acids. Deletions cut 6 bases from V and 5 bases from J, with 10 bases between. Germline loops: CDR1 SEHNR, CDR2 FQNEAQ (reference sequence). CDR3 sequence: CASSPWPTGELFF. The CDR3 DNA is TGTGCCAGCAGTCCCTGGCCTACCGGGGAGCTGTTTTTT.

This clonotype appeared many times. The CDR3 loop reads CASSELREGPLEQYF. As DNA, the CDR3 is TGTGCCAGCAGTGAATTACGGGAGGGCCCCCTCGAGCAGTACTTC. The V and J genes are TRBV25-1 and TRBJ2-7; 8 nucleotides agree with TRBD2. Losses at the gene ends were 1 base for V and 6 bases for J; bases not matched to a gene: 8. Per the germline V gene, CDR1 is MGHDK and CDR2 is SYGVNS. The CDR3 extends over 15 amino acids.

This clonotype was picked up a small number of times. The chain couples TRBV5-1 to TRBJ1-5; TRBD1 matches at 8 bases. Germline loops: CDR1 SGHRS, CDR2 YFSETQ. This CDR3 has 18 amino acids. V was pared by 2 bases and J by 0 bases, with 10 bases of the junction left unmatched. CDR3 nucleotide sequence: TGCGCCAGCAGCTTACCTCAAAACAGGGGGAATAGCAATCAGCCCCAGCATTTT. It yields the protein CASSLPQNRGNSNQPQHF.

This clonotype was picked up a small number of times. The gene calls are TRBV20-1 and TRBJ1-2; the D is unclear. The germline CDR1 and CDR2 sequences are DFQATT and SNEGSKA (reference sequence). This CDR3 spans 11 amino acids. Trimming took 4 bases from V and 8 from J, leaving 11 bases between them. CDR3 sequence: CSANNEGGYTF. CDR3 nucleotide sequence: TGCAGTGCTAACAACGAGGGCGGCTACACCTTC.

Many counts were recorded for this clonotype. The V and J genes are TRBV29-1 and TRBJ1-2, with 8 bases aligning to TRBD1. The CDR3 is 15 amino acids. CDR1 and CDR2 (germline): SQVTM, ANQGSEA. V shed 3 bases, J shed 4 bases, and the junction held 10 bases outside the gene matches. CDR3 DNA: TGCAGCGTTGAGGATGGACAGGGCATTGCCTATGGCTACACCTTC. As protein: CSVEDGQGIAYGYTF.

This clonotype was observed a handful of times. This sequence joins TRBV19 and TRBJ1-3, with D unclear. V was pared by 11 bases and J by 3 bases, with 17 bases between. The CDR3 contains 14 residues. Germline CDR1 reads LNHDA; CDR2 reads SQIVND (reference sequence). DNA of the CDR3: TGTGCCGCCCGGAGTAGAGCCTATGGAAACACCATATATTTT. This sequence encodes CAARSRAYGNTIYF.

In regard to this clonotype: The junction does not match germline at one end; this may be a read error. The chain carries TRBV7-9 and TRBJ2-7, with TRBD2 matching over 7 bases. The germline CDR1 and CDR2 sequences are SEHNR and FQNEAQ (reference sequence). The CDR3 loop spans 16 amino acids. CDR3 in DNA: TGCGCCAGCAGCCAAGCCGCGCGAGGACTAGCCTACGAGCAGTACTTC. Translation gives CASSQAARGLAYEQYF.

This clonotype was seen at least ten times. The chain recombines TRBV7-9 with TRBJ1-5; D not resolved. The V end lost 9 bases, the J end lost 0 bases, and 9 bases lay between the germline ends. CDR3 length equals 13 residues. Germline assignment: CDR1 SEHNR and CDR2 FQNEAQ (reference sequence). The CDR3, as DNA: TGTGCCAGTAGTAGGAGTAGCAATCAGCCCCAGCATTTT. Translating it yields CASSRSSNQPQHF.

This clonotype was counted at least ten times. V and J are TRBV10-3 and TRBJ2-7; D is uncertain. Germline V gives CDR1 ENHRY, CDR2 SYGVKD. The CDR3 covers 13 residues. Trimming removed 7 bases from V and 4 bases from J, with 14 bases in between. The CDR3 DNA follows: TGTGCCATCATGACCGGGTCTTCTTACGAGCAGTACTTC. It translates to CAIMTGSSYEQYF.

On this clonotype itself: Because it lacks the conserved phenylalanine or tryptophan at the end, this CDR3 is likely a read error. No DNA is shown, since the ends of the CDR3 on it are uncertain; the CDR3 is the one TCRdb lists. The J gene is TRBJ2-2, the V gene TRBV7-2. Germline V gene lookup returns CDR1 SGHTA and CDR2 FQGNSA. The CDR3 has 14 amino acids, counting both end residues. CDR3 in amino acids: CASRREPNTGELDL.

The chain is built from TRBV10-2 and TRBJ1-1, with D uncertain. V was pared by 5 bases and J by 6 bases, with 19 bases between. This CDR3 is built from 15 residues. Germline CDR1 is WSHSY and CDR2 is SAAADI. The CDR3 DNA sequence: TGCGCCAGCAGTAGGGTCGGCCGGGCTTCTTCTGAAGCTTTCTTT. Encoded protein: CASSRVGRASSEAFF.

J is TRBJ2-7 and V is TRBV7-9; TRBD1 aligns across 7 bases. V gave up 2 bases and J gave up 5 bases; unmatched junction bases: 6. CDR1 and CDR2 from the germline V gene are SEHNR and FQNEAQ (reference sequence). This CDR3 has 14 amino acids. CDR3 protein: CASSLMGQINEQYF. CDR3 coding DNA: TGTGCCAGCAGCTTAATGGGACAGATCAACGAGCAGTACTTC.

A note on this clonotype: The junction and the germline gene differ at one end; a read error may be behind it. The chain links TRBV10-3 to TRBJ1-1; 8 bases are a match to TRBD1. The CDR3 runs to 15 residues. CDR1 and CDR2 (germline): ENHRY, SYGVKD. The CDR3: CASSDWTGYFTEAFF. In nucleotides, the CDR3 is TGTGCCAGCAGTGATTGGACAGGGTATTTCACTGAAGCTTTCTTT.

The V gene is TRBV5-4, the J gene TRBJ2-2, with 8 bases lining up with TRBD1. With V trimmed by 4 bases and J by 3 bases, 8 bases remained unmatched. Germline V lookup: CDR1 SGHNT, CDR2 YYREEE (reference sequence). The CDR3 has 16 amino acids. The CDR3 loop reads CASSGGGQGHTGELFF. The CDR3 bases are TGTGCCAGCAGCGGGGGAGGACAGGGACACACCGGGGAGCTGTTTTTT.

A note on this clonotype: A much larger clone sits a single nucleotide away, making a read error possible. This chain uses TRBV7-2 with TRBJ1-1; TRBD1 is a possible D gene (5 bases). There are 15 residues in the CDR3. The germline gives CDR1 SGHTA, CDR2 FQGNSA. Between the trimmed V and J ends, which lost 1 base and 7 bases, there was a span of 16 bases. The CDR3 DNA reads TGTGCCAGCAGCTTAGAACCATACGGGGACCGTGAAGCTTTCTTT. It specifies CASSLEPYGDREAFF.

The chain carries TRBV24-1 and TRBJ1-5; possibly TRBD1 for D (6 bases). Per the germline V gene, CDR1 is KGHDR and CDR2 is SFDVKD. Trimming left V 2 bases short and J 1 base short, with 11 bases between. This CDR3 is built from 16 residues. The CDR3, as DNA: TGTGCCACCAGTGATTCCCGGGACACAAGCAATCAGCCCCAGCATTTT. Its protein product is CATSDSRDTSNQPQHF.

As concerns this clonotype: One base away lies a much larger clone, so this may be a sequencing read error. The chain couples TRBV7-2 to TRBJ2-7; the match to TRBD2 covers 9 bases. Losses at the gene ends were 3 bases for V and 9 bases for J; bases not matched to a gene: 9. CDR3 length: 14 residues. The germline V gene encodes CDR1 SGHTA and CDR2 FQGNSA. The CDR3 here is CASSLLAGAQGQYF. Here the CDR3 DNA reads TGTGCCAGCAGCTTGTTAGCGGGGGCACAAGGGCAGTACTTC. The full variable domain, with the rest looked up from reference TRBV7-2 and TRBJ2-7, is GAGVSQSPSNKVTEKGKDVELRCDPISGHTALYWYRQSLGQGLEFLIYFQGNSAPDKSGLPSDRFSAERTGGSVSTLTIQRTQQEDSAVYLCASSLLAGAQGQYFGPGTRLTVT.